This T cell receptor (beta chain) was sequenced during a study of OX40 agonist ivuxolimab in advanced cancers. Study overall: A diagnosis of hepatocellular carcinoma, melanoma, renal cell or head and neck cancer was present in dose-escalation patients. At about 81% male, the cohort had a mean age of 60 years, ranging from about 23 to 79. Findings and caveats of the study: Some nonresponders also had low normalized T-cell clonal expansion.

Concerning this clone itself: No antigen is known for it.

Blood sampling took place at baseline, cycle 4 day 1, and cycle 7 day 1. The CDR3 covers 14 residues. Germline lookup yields CDR1 MNHNS and CDR2 SASEGT. V shed 4 bases and J shed 4 bases, with 14 bases lying between them. Measured with immunoSEQ multiplex PCR; TCRdb has only the in-frame clones, and not every one. The table lists about 64,000 clones, roughly 86% of them singletons, with 7.5% to 10% in the top ten. The source material was CD4+ or CD8+ T cells sorted from blood, sampled in a trial of the OX40 agonist ivuxolimab. This rearrangement joins TRBV6-1 to TRBJ2-7, with D perhaps matching TRBD2 (5 bases). The TCR was taken from an adult with an advanced solid tumor such as melanoma, head and neck, liver or kidney cancer. The CDR3 reads CASSAFEGPYEQYF. The CDR3 coding sequence is TGTGCCAGCAGTGCCTTCGAGGGTCCGTACGAGCAGTACTTC.